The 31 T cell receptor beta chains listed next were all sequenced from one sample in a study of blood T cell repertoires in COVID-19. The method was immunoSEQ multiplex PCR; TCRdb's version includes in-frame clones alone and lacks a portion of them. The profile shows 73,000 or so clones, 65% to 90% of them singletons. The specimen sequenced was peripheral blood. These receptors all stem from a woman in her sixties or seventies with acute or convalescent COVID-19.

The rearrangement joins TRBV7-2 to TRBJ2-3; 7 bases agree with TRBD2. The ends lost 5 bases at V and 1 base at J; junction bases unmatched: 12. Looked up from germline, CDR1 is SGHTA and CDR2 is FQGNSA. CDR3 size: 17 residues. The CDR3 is CASSRFGTGGRTDTQYF. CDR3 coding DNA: TGTGCCAGCAGCAGATTCGGGACGGGAGGTCGCACAGATACGCAGTATTTT.

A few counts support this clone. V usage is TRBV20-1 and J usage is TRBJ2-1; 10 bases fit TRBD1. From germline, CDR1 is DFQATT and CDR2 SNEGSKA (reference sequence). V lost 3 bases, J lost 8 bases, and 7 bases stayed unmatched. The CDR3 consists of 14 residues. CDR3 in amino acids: CSASPSGTGDEQFF. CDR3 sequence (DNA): TGCAGTGCTAGTCCCTCCGGGACAGGGGATGAGCAGTTCTTC.

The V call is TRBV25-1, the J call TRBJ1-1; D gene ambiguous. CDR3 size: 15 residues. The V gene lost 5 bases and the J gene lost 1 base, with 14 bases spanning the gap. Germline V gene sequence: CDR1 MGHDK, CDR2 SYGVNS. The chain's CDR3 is CASSNSRVSNTEAFF. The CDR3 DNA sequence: TGTGCCAGCAGTAATTCTCGAGTATCGAACACTGAAGCTTTCTTT.

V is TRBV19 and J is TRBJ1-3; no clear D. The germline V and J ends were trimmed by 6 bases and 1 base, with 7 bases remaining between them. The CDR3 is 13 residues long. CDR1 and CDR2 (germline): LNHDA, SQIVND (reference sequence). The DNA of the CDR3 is TGTGCCAGTAGACAGAATTCTGGAAACACCATATATTTT. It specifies CASRQNSGNTIYF.

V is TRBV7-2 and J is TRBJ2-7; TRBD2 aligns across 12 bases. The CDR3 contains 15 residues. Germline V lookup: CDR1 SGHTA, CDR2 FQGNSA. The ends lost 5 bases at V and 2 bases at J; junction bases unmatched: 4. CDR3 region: CASSITSGGTYEQYF. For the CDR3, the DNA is TGTGCCAGCAGCATAACTAGCGGGGGGACCTACGAGCAGTACTTC.

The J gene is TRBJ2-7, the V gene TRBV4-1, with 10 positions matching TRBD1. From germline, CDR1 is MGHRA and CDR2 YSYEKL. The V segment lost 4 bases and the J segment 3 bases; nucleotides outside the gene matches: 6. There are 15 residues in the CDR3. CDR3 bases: TGCGCCAGCAGCCGACACGGGACAGGGGACTACGAGCAGTACTTC. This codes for CASSRHGTGDYEQYF.

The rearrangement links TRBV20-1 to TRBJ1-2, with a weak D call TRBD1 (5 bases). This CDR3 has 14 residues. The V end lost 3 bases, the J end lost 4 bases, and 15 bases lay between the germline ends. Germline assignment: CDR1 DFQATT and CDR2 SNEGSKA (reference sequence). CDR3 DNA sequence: TGCAGTGCTAGTCGGGGGGAAGGGGTCTATGGCTACACCTTC. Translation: CSASRGEGVYGYTF.

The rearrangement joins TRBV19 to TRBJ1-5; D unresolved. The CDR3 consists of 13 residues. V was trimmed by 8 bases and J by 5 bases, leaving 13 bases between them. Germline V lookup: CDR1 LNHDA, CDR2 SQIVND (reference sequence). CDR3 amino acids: CASSDGSDQPQHF. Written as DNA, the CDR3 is TGTGCCAGTTCGGACGGGAGCGATCAGCCCCAGCATTTT.

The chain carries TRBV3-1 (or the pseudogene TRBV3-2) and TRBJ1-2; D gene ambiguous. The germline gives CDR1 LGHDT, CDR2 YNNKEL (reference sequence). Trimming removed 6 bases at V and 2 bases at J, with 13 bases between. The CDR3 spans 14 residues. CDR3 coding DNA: TGTGCCAGCAGACCCGGGTATGTAAACTATGGCTACACCTTC. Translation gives CASRPGYVNYGYTF.

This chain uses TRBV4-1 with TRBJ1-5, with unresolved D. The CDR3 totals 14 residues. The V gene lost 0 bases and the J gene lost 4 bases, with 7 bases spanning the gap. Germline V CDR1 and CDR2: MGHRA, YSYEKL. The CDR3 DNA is TGCGCCAGCAGCCAAGAAAGCTTGAATCAGCCCCAGCATTTT. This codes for CASSQESLNQPQHF.

Here the CDR3 reads CASSPPDRAYNEQFF. The CDR3 coding sequence is TGTGCCAGCAGCCCCCCGGACAGGGCGTACAATGAGCAGTTCTTC. The chain employs TRBV5-5 and TRBJ2-1, with 8 bases aligning to TRBD1. The CDR3 contains 15 residues. Germline lookup yields CDR1 SGHKS and CDR2 YYEKEE (reference sequence). The V segment lost 4 bases and the J segment 4 bases; nucleotides outside the gene matches: 7.

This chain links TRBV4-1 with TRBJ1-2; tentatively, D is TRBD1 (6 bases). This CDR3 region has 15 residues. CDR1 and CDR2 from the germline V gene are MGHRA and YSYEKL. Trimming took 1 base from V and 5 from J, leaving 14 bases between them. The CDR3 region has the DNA TGCGCCAGCAGCCAAGTATTAACAGGGAGATATGGCTACACCTTC. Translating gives CASSQVLTGRYGYTF.

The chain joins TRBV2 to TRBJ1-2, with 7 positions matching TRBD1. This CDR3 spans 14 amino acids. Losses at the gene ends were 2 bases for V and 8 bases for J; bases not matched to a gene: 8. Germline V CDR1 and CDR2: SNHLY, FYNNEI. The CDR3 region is CASSEWAGGRGYTF. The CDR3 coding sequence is TGTGCCAGCAGTGAATGGGCAGGGGGTCGGGGCTACACCTTC. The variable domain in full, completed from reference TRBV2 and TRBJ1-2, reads EPEVTQTPSHQVTQMGQEVILRCVPISNHLYFYWYRQILGQKVEFLVSFYNNEISEKSEIFDDQFSVERPDGSNFTLKIRSTKLEDSAMYFCASSEWAGGRGYTFGSGTRLTVV.

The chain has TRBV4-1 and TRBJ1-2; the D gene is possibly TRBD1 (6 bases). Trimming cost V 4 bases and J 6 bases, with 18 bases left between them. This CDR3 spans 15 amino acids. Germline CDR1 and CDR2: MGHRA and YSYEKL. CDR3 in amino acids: CASSPGPNRVDGYTF. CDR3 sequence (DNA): TGCGCCAGCAGCCCCGGCCCGAACAGGGTCGATGGCTACACCTTC.

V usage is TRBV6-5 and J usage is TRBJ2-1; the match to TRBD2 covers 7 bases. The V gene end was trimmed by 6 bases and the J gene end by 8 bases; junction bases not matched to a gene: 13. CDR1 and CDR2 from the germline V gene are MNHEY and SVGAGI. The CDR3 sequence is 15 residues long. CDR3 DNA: TGTGCCAGCAGCCCGGGACTATCGCCGGCAGATGAGCAGTTCTTC. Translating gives CASSPGLSPADEQFF.

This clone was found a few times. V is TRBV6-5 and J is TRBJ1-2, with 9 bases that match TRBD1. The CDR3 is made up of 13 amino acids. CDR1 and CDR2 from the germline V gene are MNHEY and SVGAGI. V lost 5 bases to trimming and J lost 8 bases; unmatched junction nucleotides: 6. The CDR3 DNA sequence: TGTGCCAGCAGTCCCCGGACAGGGGACGGCTACACCTTC. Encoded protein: CASSPRTGDGYTF.

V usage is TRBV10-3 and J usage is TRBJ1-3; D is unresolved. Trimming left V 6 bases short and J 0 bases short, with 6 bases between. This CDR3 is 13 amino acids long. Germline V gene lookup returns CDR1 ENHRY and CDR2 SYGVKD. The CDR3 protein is CAIRAISGNTIYF. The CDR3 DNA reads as TGTGCCATCAGGGCCATCTCTGGAAACACCATATATTTT.

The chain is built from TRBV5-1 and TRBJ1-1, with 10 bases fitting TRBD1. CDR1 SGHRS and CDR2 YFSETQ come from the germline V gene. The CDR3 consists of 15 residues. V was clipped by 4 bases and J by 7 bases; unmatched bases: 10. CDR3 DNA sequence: TGCGCCAGCAGCCCCTGGGGGACAGGGGTCGATGAAGCTTTCTTT. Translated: CASSPWGTGVDEAFF. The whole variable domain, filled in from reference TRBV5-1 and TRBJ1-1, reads KAGVTQTPRYLIKTRGQQVTLSCSPISGHRSVSWYQQTPGQGLQFLFEYFSETQRNKGNFPGRFSGRQFSNSRSEMNVSTLELGDSALYLCASSPWGTGVDEAFFGQGTRLTVV.

CDR3 sequence reads: CASSLDLAADTQYF. CDR3 DNA sequence: TGCGCCAGCAGCTTGGATCTAGCCGCAGATACGCAGTATTTT. This chain uses TRBV5-1 with TRBJ2-3, with TRBD2 as a possible D gene (5 bases). The CDR3 runs 14 residues. The germline V gene has CDR1 SGHRS and CDR2 YFSETQ. V dropped 0 bases and J dropped 4 bases, with 9 bases sitting between them.

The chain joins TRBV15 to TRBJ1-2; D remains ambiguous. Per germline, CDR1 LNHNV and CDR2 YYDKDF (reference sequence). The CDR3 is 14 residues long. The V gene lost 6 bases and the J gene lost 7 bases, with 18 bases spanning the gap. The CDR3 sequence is CATSLFSSSGGYTF. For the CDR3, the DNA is TGTGCCACCAGTCTGTTCTCCTCTTCCGGTGGCTACACCTTC.

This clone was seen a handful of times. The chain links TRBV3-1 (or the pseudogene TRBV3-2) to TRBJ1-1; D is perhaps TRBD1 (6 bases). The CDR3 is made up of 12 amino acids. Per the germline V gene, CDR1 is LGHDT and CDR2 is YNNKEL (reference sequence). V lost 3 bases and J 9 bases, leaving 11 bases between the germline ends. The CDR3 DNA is TGTGCCAGCAGCCACTCCACAGGGAAAGCTTTCTTT. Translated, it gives CASSHSTGKAFF.

CDR3 sequence reads: CASSSGGYGYTF. For the CDR3, the DNA is TGTGCCAGTAGTTCAGGGGGCTATGGCTACACCTTC. The chain has TRBV19 and TRBJ1-2; the match to TRBD1 covers 7 bases. Trimming at V came to 5 bases and at J to 4 bases, leaving 1 base not matched to a gene. The CDR3 contains 12 residues. Germline assignment: CDR1 LNHDA and CDR2 SQIVND (reference sequence).

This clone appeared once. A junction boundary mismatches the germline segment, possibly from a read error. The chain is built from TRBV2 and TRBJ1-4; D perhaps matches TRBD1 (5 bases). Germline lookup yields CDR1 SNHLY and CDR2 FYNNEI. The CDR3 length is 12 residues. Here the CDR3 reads CASSGPTETLFF. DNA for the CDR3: TGTGCCAGCAGTGGACCGACAGAAACACTGTTTTTT.

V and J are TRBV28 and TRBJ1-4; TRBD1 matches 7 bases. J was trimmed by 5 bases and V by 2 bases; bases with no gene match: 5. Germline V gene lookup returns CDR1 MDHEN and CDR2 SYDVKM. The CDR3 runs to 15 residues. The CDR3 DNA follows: TGTGCCAGCAGTTTAGGGGACAGATTAAATGAAAAACTGTTTTTT. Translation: CASSLGDRLNEKLFF.

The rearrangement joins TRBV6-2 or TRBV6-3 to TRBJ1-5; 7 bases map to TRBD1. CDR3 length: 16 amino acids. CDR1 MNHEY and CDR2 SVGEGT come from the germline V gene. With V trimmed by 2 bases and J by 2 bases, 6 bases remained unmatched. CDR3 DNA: TGTGCCAGCAGTTACAGCCACACAGGGGGCAATCAGCCCCAGCATTTT. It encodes CASSYSHTGGNQPQHF.

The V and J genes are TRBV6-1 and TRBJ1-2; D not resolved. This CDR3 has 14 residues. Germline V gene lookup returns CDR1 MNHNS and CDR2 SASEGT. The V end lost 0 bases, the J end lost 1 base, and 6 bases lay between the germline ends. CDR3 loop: CASSEASGNYGYTF. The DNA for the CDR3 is TGTGCCAGCAGTGAAGCGTCGGGTAACTATGGCTACACCTTC.

DNA of the CDR3: TGTGCCTGGAGGGCCGGGACAGACAAACTGTTTTTT. Translation: CAWRAGTDKLFF. The V gene is TRBV30, the J gene TRBJ1-4, with 7 positions matching TRBD1. This CDR3 has 12 residues. The germline V gene has CDR1 GTSNPN and CDR2 SVGIG (reference sequence). Losses at the gene ends were 3 bases for V and 11 bases for J; bases not matched to a gene: 6.

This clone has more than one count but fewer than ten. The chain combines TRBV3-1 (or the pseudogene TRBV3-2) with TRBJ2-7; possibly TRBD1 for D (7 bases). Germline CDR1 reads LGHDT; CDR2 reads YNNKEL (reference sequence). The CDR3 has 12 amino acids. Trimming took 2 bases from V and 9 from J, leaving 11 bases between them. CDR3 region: CASSQTQGGQYF. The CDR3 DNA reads TGTGCCAGCAGCCAAACCCAGGGGGGGCAGTACTTC.

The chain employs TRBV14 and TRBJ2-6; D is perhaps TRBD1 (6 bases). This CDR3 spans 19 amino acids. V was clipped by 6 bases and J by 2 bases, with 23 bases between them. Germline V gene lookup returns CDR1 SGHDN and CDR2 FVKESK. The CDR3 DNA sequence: TGTGCCAGCAGTCTAAAACTTACTCACAGGGATCCTGGGGCCAACGTCCTGACTTTC. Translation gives CASSLKLTHRDPGANVLTF.

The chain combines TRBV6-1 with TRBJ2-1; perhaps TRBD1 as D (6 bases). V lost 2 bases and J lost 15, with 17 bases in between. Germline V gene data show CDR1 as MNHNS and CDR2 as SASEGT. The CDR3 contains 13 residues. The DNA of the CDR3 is TGTGCCAGCAGTGAAAAACACCGGGACAAACCGTTCTTC. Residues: CASSEKHRDKPFF.

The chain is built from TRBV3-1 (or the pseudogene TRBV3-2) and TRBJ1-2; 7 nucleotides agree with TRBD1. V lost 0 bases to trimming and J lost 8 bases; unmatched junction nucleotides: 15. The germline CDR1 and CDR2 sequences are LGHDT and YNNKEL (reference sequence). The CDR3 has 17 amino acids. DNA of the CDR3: TGTGCCAGCAGCCAAGATCGATTTCCCTTTCAGGGGGGAGGCTACACCTTC. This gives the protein CASSQDRFPFQGGGYTF.